Shown below are 3 T cell receptor beta chains from a single sample sequenced in a study of cytomegalovirus exposure and HLA in healthy donors. A multiplex PCR was run with 60 Vbeta primers and 13 Jbeta primers. The repertoire was sequenced with immunoSEQ multiplex PCR; TCRdb's copy has only in-frame clones and lacks some. The repertoire holds some 110,000 clones, with almost 70% as singletons. Sequences were obtained from PBMCs. The receptor source for this set is a man aged 25-45 years in good health and CMV-seropositive.

This clone appeared a few times. The chain recombines TRBV7-9 with TRBJ1-1; 8 bases match TRBD1. The CDR3 extends over 14 amino acids. Germline V gene data show CDR1 as SEHNR and CDR2 as FQNEAQ (reference sequence). V shed 6 bases and J 7 bases; nucleotides not matched to a gene: 10. Here the CDR3 reads CASSPRTGKDEAFF. In nucleotides, the CDR3 is TGTGCCAGCAGTCCAAGGACAGGGAAGGATGAAGCTTTCTTT.

This chain connects TRBV19 to TRBJ2-5, with 12 bases that match TRBD2. CDR3 size: 16 residues. V lost 5 bases, J lost 5 bases, and 9 bases stayed unmatched. The V gene's germline CDR1 is LNHDA and CDR2 SQIVND (reference sequence). CDR3 sequence (DNA): TGTGCCAGTAGTCCGGGACTAGCGGGCCGTTGGGAGACCCAGTACTTC. Translation: CASSPGLAGRWETQYF.

The rearrangement joins TRBV5-6 to TRBJ1-3; 7 nucleotides align to TRBD1. CDR1 and CDR2 from the germline V gene are SGHDT and YYEEEE. There are 17 residues in the CDR3. V lost 6 bases, J lost 0 bases, and 12 bases stayed unmatched. The CDR3 region has the DNA TGTGCCAGCAACCGGTGGGGGACAGTGTTCTCTGGAAACACCATATATTTT. This encodes CASNRWGTVFSGNTIYF.